The 4 T cell receptor beta chains reported below all come from one sample, sequenced in a study of graft-versus-host responses after intestinal transplantation. Researchers placed 200,000 CFSE-labeled responder cells in culture with 200,000 irradiated, violet-dye-labeled stimulator cells. Some clones are missing from TCRdb's copy, which holds only in-frame ones; the method was immunoSEQ multiplex PCR. The sample shows roughly 20,000 clones, less than 45% of them seen only once. Sequenced material: alloreactive CD8+ T cells from a mixed lymphocyte reaction culture, taken before intestinal transplant. Documented subset: CFSE-low proliferating T cells sorted from approximately six-day pre-transplant mixed lymphocyte reaction (GvH or HvG direction). All receptors derive from a human patient who received an intestinal transplant.

The chain joins TRBV5-1 to TRBJ2-1, with D tentatively TRBD2 (6 bases). CDR1 is SGHRS, CDR2 YFSETQ, per germline. The CDR3 is 13 residues long. The germline V and J ends were trimmed by 4 bases and 10 bases, with 15 bases remaining between them. The CDR3 DNA follows: TGCGCCAGCAGCCCCCGACTAGTTGGAGAGCAGTTCTTC. Translated: CASSPRLVGEQFF.

This chain uses TRBV19 with TRBJ2-2, with 8 bases aligning to TRBD2. Germline V gives CDR1 LNHDA, CDR2 SQIVND (reference sequence). The V gene end was trimmed by 8 bases and the J gene end by 6 bases; junction bases not matched to a gene: 5. The CDR3 runs 13 residues. The CDR3 is CASSGLAPGELFF. The CDR3 nucleotides are TGTGCCAGTTCCGGACTAGCTCCCGGGGAGCTGTTTTTT.

The CDR3 coding sequence is TGCGCCAGCAGCCTGACCGGGACTAGCGGTCCAGATACGCAGTATTTT. Amino acid sequence: CASSLTGTSGPDTQYF. This sequence joins TRBV5-1 and TRBJ2-3; 11 bases line up with TRBD2. The CDR3 has 16 amino acids. V was clipped by 4 bases and J by 4 bases; unmatched bases: 8. Germline lookup yields CDR1 SGHRS and CDR2 YFSETQ.

The sample holds a few counts of this clone. The rearrangement links TRBV7-9 to TRBJ2-1; D might be TRBD1 (5 bases). The V end was cut by 3 bases, the J end by 9 bases, with 18 bases between. Germline loops: CDR1 SEHNR, CDR2 FQNEAQ (reference sequence). This CDR3 comprises 15 residues. CDR3 in DNA: TGTGCCAGCAGCTTCAGGCAGGGTGTAATCAGTGAGCAGTTCTTC. Encoded protein: CASSFRQGVISEQFF.